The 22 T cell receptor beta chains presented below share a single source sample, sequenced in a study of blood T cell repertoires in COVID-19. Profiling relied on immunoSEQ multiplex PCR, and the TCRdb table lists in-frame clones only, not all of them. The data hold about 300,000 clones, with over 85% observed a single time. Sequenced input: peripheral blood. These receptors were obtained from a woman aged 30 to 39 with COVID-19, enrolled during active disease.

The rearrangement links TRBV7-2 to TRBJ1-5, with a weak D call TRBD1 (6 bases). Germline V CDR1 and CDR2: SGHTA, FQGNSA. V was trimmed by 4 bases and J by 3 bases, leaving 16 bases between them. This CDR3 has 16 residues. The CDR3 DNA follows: TGTGCCAGCAGCTCATCGGGGAGGGGGGACAATCAGCCCCAGCATTTT. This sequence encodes CASSSSGRGDNQPQHF.

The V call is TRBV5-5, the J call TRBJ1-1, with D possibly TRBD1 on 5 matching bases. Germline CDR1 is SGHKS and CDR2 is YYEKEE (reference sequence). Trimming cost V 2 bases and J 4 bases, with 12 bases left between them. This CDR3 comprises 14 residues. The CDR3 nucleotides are TGTGCCAGCAGCTTCCGGGACTATCGCACTGAAGCTTTCTTT. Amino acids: CASSFRDYRTEAFF.

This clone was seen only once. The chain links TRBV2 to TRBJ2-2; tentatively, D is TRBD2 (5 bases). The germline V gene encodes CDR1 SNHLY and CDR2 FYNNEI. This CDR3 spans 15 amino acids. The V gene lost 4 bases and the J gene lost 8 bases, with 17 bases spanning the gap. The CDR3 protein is CASSGEQILVGELFF. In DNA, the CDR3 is TGTGCCAGCAGTGGGGAGCAGATATTAGTGGGGGAGCTGTTTTTT.

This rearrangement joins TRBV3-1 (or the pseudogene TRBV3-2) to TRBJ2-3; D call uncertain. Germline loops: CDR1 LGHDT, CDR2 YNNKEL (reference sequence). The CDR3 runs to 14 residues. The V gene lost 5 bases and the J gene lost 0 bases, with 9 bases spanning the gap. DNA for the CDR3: TGTGCCAGCAGCGTCAGATCAAGCACAGATACGCAGTATTTT. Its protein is CASSVRSSTDTQYF.

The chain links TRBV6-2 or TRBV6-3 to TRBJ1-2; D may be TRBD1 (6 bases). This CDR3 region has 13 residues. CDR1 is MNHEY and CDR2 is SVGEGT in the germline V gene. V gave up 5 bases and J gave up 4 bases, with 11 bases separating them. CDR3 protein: CASSQGFSYGYTF. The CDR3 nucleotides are TGTGCCAGCAGTCAGGGGTTCAGCTATGGCTACACCTTC.

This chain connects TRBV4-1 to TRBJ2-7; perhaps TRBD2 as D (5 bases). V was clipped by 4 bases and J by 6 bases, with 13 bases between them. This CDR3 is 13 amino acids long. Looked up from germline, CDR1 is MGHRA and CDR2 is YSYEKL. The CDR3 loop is CASSPTSGVEQYF. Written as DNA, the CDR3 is TGCGCCAGCAGCCCCACTTCCGGGGTCGAGCAGTACTTC.

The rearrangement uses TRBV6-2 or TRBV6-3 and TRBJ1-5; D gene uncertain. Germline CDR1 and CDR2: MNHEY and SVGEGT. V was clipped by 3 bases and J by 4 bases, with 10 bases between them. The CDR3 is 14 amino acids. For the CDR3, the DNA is TGTGCCAGCAGTTATCGGGGTGGAAATCAGCCCCAGCATTTT. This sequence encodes CASSYRGGNQPQHF.

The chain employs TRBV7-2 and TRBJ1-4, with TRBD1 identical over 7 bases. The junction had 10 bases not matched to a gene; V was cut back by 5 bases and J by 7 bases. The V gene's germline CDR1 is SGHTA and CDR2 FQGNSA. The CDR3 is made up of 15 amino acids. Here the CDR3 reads CASSAPQGTAEKLFF. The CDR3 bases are TGTGCCAGCAGCGCGCCTCAGGGGACAGCTGAAAAACTGTTTTTT.

CDR3 coding DNA: TGCGCCAGCAGCCAAGGGGTACAGCGGGGGTTTCCCTACGAGCAGTACTTC. Protein product: CASSQGVQRGFPYEQYF. The J gene is TRBJ2-7, the V gene TRBV4-3, with 8 positions matching TRBD2. CDR3 length: 17 amino acids. J was trimmed by 2 bases and V by 1 base; bases with no gene match: 10. Germline lookup yields CDR1 LGHNA and CDR2 YSLEER.

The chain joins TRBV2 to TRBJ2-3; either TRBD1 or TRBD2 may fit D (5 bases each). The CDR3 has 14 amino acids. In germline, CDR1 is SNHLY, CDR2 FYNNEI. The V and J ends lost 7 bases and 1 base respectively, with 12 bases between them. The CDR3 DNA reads TGTGCCAGCAATGAGGGGCTAGGCACAGATACGCAGTATTTT. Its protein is CASNEGLGTDTQYF.

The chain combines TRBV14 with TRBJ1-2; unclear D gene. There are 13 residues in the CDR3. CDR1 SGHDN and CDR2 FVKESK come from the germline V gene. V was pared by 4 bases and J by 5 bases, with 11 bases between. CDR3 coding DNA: TGTGCCAGCAGCCGGGCCGGCCTTTATGGCTACACCTTC. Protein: CASSRAGLYGYTF. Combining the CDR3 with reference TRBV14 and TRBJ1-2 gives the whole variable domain EAGVTQFPSHSVIEKGQTVTLRCDPISGHDNLYWYRRVMGKEIKFLLHFVKESKQDESGMPNNRFLAERTGGTYSTLKVQPAELEDSGVYFCASSRAGLYGYTFGSGTRLTVV.

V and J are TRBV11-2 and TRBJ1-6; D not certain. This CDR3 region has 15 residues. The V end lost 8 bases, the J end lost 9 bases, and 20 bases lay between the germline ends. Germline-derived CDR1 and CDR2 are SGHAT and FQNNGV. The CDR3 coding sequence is TGTGCCAGCGGTATTGGGCGGGCGATCGGTTCACCCCTCCACTTT. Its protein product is CASGIGRAIGSPLHF.

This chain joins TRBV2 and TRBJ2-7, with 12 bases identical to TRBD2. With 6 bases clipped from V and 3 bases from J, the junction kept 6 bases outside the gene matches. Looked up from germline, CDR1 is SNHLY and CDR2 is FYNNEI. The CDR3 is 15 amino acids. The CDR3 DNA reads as TGTGCCAGCAGCGCAGGACTAGCGGGGAGCTACGAGCAGTACGTC. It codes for CASSAGLAGSYEQYV.

The CDR3: CASPKRPRRFDEQYF. In DNA, the CDR3 is TGCGCCAGCCCAAAAAGACCCAGGAGGTTCGACGAGCAGTACTTC. This chain joins TRBV10-1 and TRBJ2-7; TRBD2 is a possible D gene (5 bases). V lost 8 bases and J 5 bases, leaving 22 bases between the germline ends. Per germline, CDR1 WNHNN and CDR2 SYGVQD (reference sequence). The CDR3 length is 15 residues.

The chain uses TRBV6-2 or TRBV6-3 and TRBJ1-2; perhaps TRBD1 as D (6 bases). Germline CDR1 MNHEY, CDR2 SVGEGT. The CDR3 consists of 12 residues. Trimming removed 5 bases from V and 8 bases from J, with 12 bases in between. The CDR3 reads CASSTGPGGYTF. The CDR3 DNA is TGTGCCAGCAGTACAGGGCCAGGAGGCTACACCTTC.

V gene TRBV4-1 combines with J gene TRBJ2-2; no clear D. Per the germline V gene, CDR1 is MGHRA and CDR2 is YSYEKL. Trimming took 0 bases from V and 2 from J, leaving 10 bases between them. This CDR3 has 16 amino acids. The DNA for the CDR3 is TGCGCCAGCAGCCAAGATCCGGGTTATAACACCGGGGAGCTGTTTTTT. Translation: CASSQDPGYNTGELFF.

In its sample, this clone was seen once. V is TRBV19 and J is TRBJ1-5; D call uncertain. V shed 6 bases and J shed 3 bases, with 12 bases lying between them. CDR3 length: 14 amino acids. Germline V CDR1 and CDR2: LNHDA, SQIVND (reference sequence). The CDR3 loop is CASRLNRPNQPQHF. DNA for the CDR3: TGTGCCAGTAGGCTGAACAGACCCAATCAGCCCCAGCATTTT.

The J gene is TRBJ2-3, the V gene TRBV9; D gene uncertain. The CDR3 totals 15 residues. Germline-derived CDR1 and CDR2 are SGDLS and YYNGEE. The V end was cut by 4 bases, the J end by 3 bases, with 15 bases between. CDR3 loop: CASSSQAVWTDTQYF. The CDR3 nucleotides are TGTGCCAGCAGCTCCCAGGCAGTGTGGACAGATACGCAGTATTTT. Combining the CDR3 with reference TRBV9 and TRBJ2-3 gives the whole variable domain DSGVTQTPKHLITATGQRVTLRCSPRSGDLSVYWYQQSLDQGLQFLIQYYNGEERAKGNILERFSAQQFPDLHSELNLSSLELGDSALYFCASSSQAVWTDTQYFGPGTRLTVL.

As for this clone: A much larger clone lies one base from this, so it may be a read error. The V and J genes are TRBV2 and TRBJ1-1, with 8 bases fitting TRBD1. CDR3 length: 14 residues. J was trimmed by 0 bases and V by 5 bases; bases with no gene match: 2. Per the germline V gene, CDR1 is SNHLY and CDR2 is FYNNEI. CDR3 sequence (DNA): TGTGCCAGCAGTTTACAGGGGGTGAACACTGAAGCTTTCTTT. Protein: CASSLQGVNTEAFF.

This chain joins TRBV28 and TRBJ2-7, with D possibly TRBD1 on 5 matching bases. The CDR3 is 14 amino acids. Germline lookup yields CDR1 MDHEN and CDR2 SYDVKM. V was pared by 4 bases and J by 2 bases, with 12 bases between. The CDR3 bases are TGTGCCAGCAGTTCCAGGGTCGCCCCCTACGAGCAGTACGTC. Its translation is CASSSRVAPYEQYV.

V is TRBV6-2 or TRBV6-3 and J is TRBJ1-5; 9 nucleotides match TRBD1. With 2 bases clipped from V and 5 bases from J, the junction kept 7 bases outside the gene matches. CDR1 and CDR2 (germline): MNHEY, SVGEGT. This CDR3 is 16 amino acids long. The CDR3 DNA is TGTGCCAGCAGTTACCTTCCAAGGACAGGGGATCAGCCCCAGCATTTT. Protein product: CASSYLPRTGDQPQHF.

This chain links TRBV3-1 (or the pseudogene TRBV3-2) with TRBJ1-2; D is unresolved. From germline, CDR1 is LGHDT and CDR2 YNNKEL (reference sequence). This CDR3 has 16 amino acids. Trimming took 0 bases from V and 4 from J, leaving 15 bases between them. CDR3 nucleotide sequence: TGTGCCAGCAGCCAAGAGCCCCGGCAGGCCGTCTATGGCTACACCTTC. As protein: CASSQEPRQAVYGYTF.